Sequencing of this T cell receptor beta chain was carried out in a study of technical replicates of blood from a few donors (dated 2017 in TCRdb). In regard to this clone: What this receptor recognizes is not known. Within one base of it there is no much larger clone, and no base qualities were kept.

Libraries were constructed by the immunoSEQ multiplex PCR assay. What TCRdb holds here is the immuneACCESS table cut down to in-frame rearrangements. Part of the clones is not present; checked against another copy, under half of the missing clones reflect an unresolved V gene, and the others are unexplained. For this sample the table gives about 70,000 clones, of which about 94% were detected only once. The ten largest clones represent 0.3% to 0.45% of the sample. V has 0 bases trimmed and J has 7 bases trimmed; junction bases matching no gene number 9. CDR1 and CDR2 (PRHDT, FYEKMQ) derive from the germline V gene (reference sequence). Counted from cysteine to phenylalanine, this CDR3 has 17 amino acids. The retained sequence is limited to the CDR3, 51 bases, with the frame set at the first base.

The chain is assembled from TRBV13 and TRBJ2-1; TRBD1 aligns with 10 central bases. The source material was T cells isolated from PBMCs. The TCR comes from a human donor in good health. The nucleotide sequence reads TGTGCCAGCAGCTTAGGATTTCCAGGACAGGGGGAGAATGAGCAGTTCTTC. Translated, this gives CASSLGFPGQGENEQFF.